Listed below are T cell receptor beta chains from one sample, sequenced in a study of cytomegalovirus exposure and HLA in healthy donors. Clones were sequenced by immunoSEQ multiplex PCR, and TCRdb holds only the in-frame ones, with some missing. The sample consists of 85,000 to 100,000 clones, about four fifths of them appearing once. The sequenced material came from PBMCs. The origin of the receptors is a female donor in good health and CMV-seropositive. The CDR3 runs from the conserved cysteine through the conserved F or W. The order of the fields is D gene, clone size, V gene, J gene, CDR3 protein, CDR3 DNA. A D gene is named only where the DNA matches it firmly. The listing skips clone size in some rows; elsewhere it reads once, few, many or a size class.

NA	NA	TRBV4-1	TRBJ1-4	CASSQEEAPNEKLFF	TGCGCCAGCAGCCAAGAGGAGGCGCCTAATGAAAAACTGTTTTTT
NA	NA	TRBV11-2	TRBJ1-1	CASSPVGGMPTEAFF	TGTGCCAGCAGCCCAGTGGGGGGTATGCCCACTGAAGCTTTCTTT
NA	NA	TRBV21-1	TRBJ2-7	CASSKGGRIFSYEQYF	TGTGCCAGCAGCAAAGGGGGGCGGATTTTCTCCTACGAGCAGTACTTC
NA	NA	TRBV5-1	TRBJ2-4	CASSLVAGDSGKNIQYF	TGCGCCAGCAGCTTGGTGGCAGGGGATTCGGGCAAAAACATTCAGTACTTC
NA	NA	TRBV30	TRBJ2-2	CAWSDQNTGELFF	TGTGCCTGGAGTGATCAGAACACCGGGGAGCTGTTTTTT
TRBD1	NA	TRBV19	TRBJ1-5	CASSISRQGYQPQHF	TGTGCCAGTAGTATCTCGCGACAGGGATATCAGCCCCAGCATTTT
TRBD1	NA	TRBV7-6	TRBJ1-4	CASSRPGTGTTSNEKLFF	TGTGCCAGCAGCCGTCCCGGGACAGGGACGACCTCTAATGAAAAACTGTTTTTT
TRBD1	NA	TRBV27	TRBJ1-2	CASSLRQGYGYTF	TGTGCCAGCAGTTTAAGACAGGGGTATGGCTACACCTTC
TRBD2	NA	TRBV9	TRBJ2-1	CASSVEGGGYNEQFF	TGTGCCAGCAGCGTAGAGGGCGGGGGGTACAATGAGCAGTTCTTC
NA	few	TRBV27	TRBJ1-1	CASRQFRDTEAFF	TGTGCCAGCAGACAGTTTAGAGACACTGAAGCTTTCTTT
TRBD1	NA	TRBV29-1	TRBJ2-3	CSSGHRGWGDTQYF	TGCAGCTCGGGGCACAGGGGGTGGGGAGATACGCAGTATTTT
TRBD1	NA	TRBV15	TRBJ2-7	CATSAGGPQVEQYF	TGTGCCACCAGCGCAGGGGGCCCCCAGGTCGAGCAGTACTTC
NA	NA	TRBV6-1	TRBJ1-5	CASSENRRNQPQHF	TGTGCCAGCAGTGAAAACAGGCGCAATCAGCCCCAGCATTTT
TRBD1	NA	TRBV30	TRBJ2-5	CAWSSGGWETQYF	TGTGCCTGGAGTTCAGGGGGTTGGGAGACCCAGTACTTC
NA	NA	TRBV5-1	TRBJ2-2	CASSLAQGRGTGELFF	TGCGCCAGCAGCTTAGCACAGGGCCGGGGCACCGGGGAGCTGTTTTTT
TRBD2	NA	TRBV2	TRBJ2-1	CASRDSGGARVNEQFF	TGTGCCAGCAGGGATAGCGGGGGGGCCCGGGTCAATGAGCAGTTCTTC
NA	NA	TRBV29-1	TRBJ2-1	CSANGHYNEQFF	TGCAGCGCAAACGGACACTACAATGAGCAGTTCTTC
NA	NA	TRBV4-1	TRBJ1-1	CASSQATGFTEAFF	TGCGCCAGCAGCCAAGCTACAGGGTTCACTGAAGCTTTCTTT
NA	NA	TRBV19	TRBJ2-1	CASSPPEPAGQQFF	TGTGCCAGTAGCCCCCCAGAGCCAGCGGGCCAGCAGTTCTTC
TRBD2	NA	TRBV28	TRBJ2-5	CASSLLSGGRQETQYF	TGTGCCAGCAGTTTATTGTCGGGAGGGCGCCAAGAGACCCAGTACTTC
TRBD2	NA	TRBV7-2	TRBJ2-7	CASSSSGRESYEQYF	TGTGCCAGCAGCTCGAGTGGGCGGGAGTCCTACGAGCAGTACTTC
NA	NA	TRBV19	TRBJ1-6	CASSIWSSYNSPLHF	TGTGCCAGTAGTATCTGGAGCTCCTATAATTCACCCCTCCACTTT
TRBD1	NA	TRBV30	TRBJ1-2	CAWGQGAGYTF	TGTGCCTGGGGACAGGGGGCCGGCTACACCTTC
TRBD2	few	TRBV5-4	TRBJ2-4	CASSPGPTSGKDF	TGTGCCAGCAGCCCCGGACCGACTAGCGGGAAGGACTTC
TRBD2	NA	TRBV5-6	TRBJ2-7	CASSLAGGPSYEQYF	TGTGCCAGCAGCTTGGCGGGAGGGCCGTCCTACGAGCAGTACTTC
TRBD2	NA	TRBV6-1	TRBJ2-1	CASSDKASGRRYEQFF	TGTGCCAGCAGTGATAAGGCTAGCGGGAGGAGGTATGAGCAGTTCTTC
NA	once	TRBV10-3	TRBJ2-5	CAISDHDQETQYF	TGTGCCATCAGTGACCATGACCAAGAGACCCAGTACTTC
TRBD1	few	TRBV18	TRBJ1-1	CASSPLGTDTEAFF	TGTGCCAGCTCACCACTCGGGACAGACACTGAAGCTTTCTTT
NA	NA	TRBV18	TRBJ1-4	CASSEGVSSNEKLFF	TGTGCCAGCTCAGAAGGGGTTTCATCTAATGAAAAACTGTTTTTT